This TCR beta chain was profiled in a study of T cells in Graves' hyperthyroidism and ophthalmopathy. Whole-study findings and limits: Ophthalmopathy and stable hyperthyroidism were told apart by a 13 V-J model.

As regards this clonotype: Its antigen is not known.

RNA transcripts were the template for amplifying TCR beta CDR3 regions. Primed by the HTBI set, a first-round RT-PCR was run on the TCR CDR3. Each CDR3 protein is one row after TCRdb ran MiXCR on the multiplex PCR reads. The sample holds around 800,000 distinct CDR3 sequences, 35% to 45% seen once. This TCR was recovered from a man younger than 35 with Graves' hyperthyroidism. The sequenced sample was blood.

CDR3 bases: TGTGCCAGCAGGTTCCGGGCCGGGACTAGCGGGAGGAAAGAGACCCAGTACTTC. It encodes CASRFRAGTSGRKETQYF. The rearrangement joins TRBV6-5 to TRBJ2-5; 15 bases agree with TRBD2. The CDR3 covers 18 residues. Germline assignment: CDR1 MNHEY and CDR2 SVGAGI. The trim removed 6 bases at V and 3 bases at J, leaving 11 bases unmatched.